This T cell receptor beta chain originates from a study of ipilimumab plus nivolumab after autologous stem cell transplantation. Study information: A median of 8 nivolumab and 4 to 6 ipilimumab doses were given. Both relapsed and primary refractory DLBCL were included.

Starting 14 to 28 days after autologous transplant, ipilimumab 1 mg/kg was given. The CDR3 loop spans 16 amino acids. Per the germline V gene, CDR1 is MNHEY and CDR2 is SVGAGI. J was trimmed by 3 bases and V by 2 bases; bases with no gene match: 6. The assay was immunoSEQ multiplex PCR, and TCRdb's table has in-frame clones only and misses some. The sample yields fewer than 85,000 clones, approximately 86% seen once. The sequence was collected from a male donor with diffuse large B-cell lymphoma. The V gene is TRBV6-5, the J gene TRBJ1-1; TRBD1 matches 10 bases. The sample was PBMCs, taken in a trial of ipilimumab plus nivolumab as post-transplant consolidation. The CDR3, as DNA: TGTGCCAGCAGTTACCCGACAGGGGGCCGCCACACTGAAGCTTTCTTT. This encodes CASSYPTGGRHTEAFF.